The 6 T cell receptor beta chains given below trace back to one sample, sequenced in a study of CD8 T cells in ankylosing spondylitis. Study findings and constraints: A TCR beta motif of roughly eight highly homologous variants seemed to mark ankylosing spondylitis blood.

TCRdb reprocessed the 5' RACE reads with MiXCR, giving one entry per CDR3 protein. The data hold fewer than 400,000 distinct CDR3 sequences, with about a fifth observed a single time. For these receptors, no antigen is known. Sequenced: blood, either unsorted or a sorted T cell fraction (not recorded which). These receptors were obtained from a male donor with ankylosing spondylitis.

This clonotype was picked up a small number of times. The chain recombines TRBV5-5 with TRBJ1-4, with 10 nucleotides matching TRBD1. This CDR3 is 15 amino acids long. V trimming: 0 bases; J trimming: 6 bases; junction bases outside the gene matches: 2. CDR1 SGHKS and CDR2 YYEKEE come from the germline V gene (reference sequence). The CDR3 DNA reads as TGTGCCAGCAGCTTGGTTGGACAGGGGGATGAAAAACTGTTTTTT. Protein: CASSLVGQGDEKLFF.

This clonotype was picked up a small number of times. This chain joins TRBV20-1 and TRBJ2-7, with a weak D call TRBD1 (6 bases). Trimming pared 2 bases from V and 7 bases from J, leaving 24 bases between. CDR3 size: 16 residues. Germline-derived CDR1 and CDR2 are DFQATT and SNEGSKA (reference sequence). This CDR3 reads CSARLDRPSAPTEQYF. CDR3 bases: TGCAGTGCTAGACTCGACAGGCCTTCCGCTCCTACGGAGCAGTACTTC.

This clonotype was counted only a few times. V usage is TRBV2 and J usage is TRBJ2-1; D is perhaps TRBD2 (6 bases). This CDR3 contains 14 residues. Trimming removed 8 bases from V and 1 base from J, with 12 bases in between. Germline V gene data show CDR1 as SNHLY and CDR2 as FYNNEI. In nucleotides, the CDR3 is TGTGCCAGCGGAGGGCGGTTGTCCTACAATGAGCAGTTCTTC. Amino acids: CASGGRLSYNEQFF.

The chain couples TRBV5-6 to TRBJ2-3, with D tentatively TRBD2 (5 bases). This CDR3 has 15 amino acids. V lost 4 bases and J 2 bases, leaving 14 bases between the germline ends. Germline values: CDR1 SGHDT, CDR2 YYEEEE. Here the CDR3 reads CASSPGLGSTDTQYF. The CDR3 DNA follows: TGTGCCAGCAGCCCTGGACTGGGTTCCACAGATACGCAGTATTTT.

The gene calls are TRBV6-2 or TRBV6-3 and TRBJ1-5, with 7 positions matching TRBD1. V dropped 5 bases and J dropped 9; count of bases not matched to a gene: 16. Looked up from germline, CDR1 is MNHEY and CDR2 is SVGEGT. CDR3 size: 16 residues. The CDR3 DNA reads as TGTGCCAGCAGTCAGTTCTCTGGGGACAGCTCCTTGCCCCAGCATTTT. Translation: CASSQFSGDSSLPQHF.

This rearrangement joins TRBV19 to TRBJ1-5; D possibly corresponds to TRBD1 (6 bases). Trimming left V 3 bases short and J 1 base short, with 10 bases between. The length of the CDR3 is 15 residues. The germline CDR1 and CDR2 sequences are LNHDA and SQIVND (reference sequence). CDR3 in DNA: TGTGCCAGTAGTATCCGGACAGCAAGCAATCAGCCCCAGCATTTT. Amino acids: CASSIRTASNQPQHF.